This T cell receptor (beta chain) was sequenced in a study of CD8+CD57+ T cells in acquired aplastic anemia. Per the germline V gene, CDR1 is SEHNR and CDR2 is FQNEAQ (reference sequence). This CDR3 comprises 14 residues. Trimming took off 5 bases at V and 2 bases at J, with 13 bases between the two ends. Findings of the study overall: Patients and controls shared twenty-nine CD8+ CDR3 sequences.

A word on this clonotype: Antigen: not known.

Genomic DNA constituted the template upon which TCR beta VDJ and CDR3 profiling was performed. Each CDR3 protein is one row after TCRdb ran MiXCR on the reads. Here the sample spans some 200,000 distinct CDR3 sequences, around 48% being singletons. Those patients picked for sequencing had displayed CD8+CD57+ cell expansion on flow cytometry. The chain employs TRBV7-9 and TRBJ2-7, with D unresolved. The sequenced material came from sorted CD4+, CD8+, or CD8+CD57+ T cells (not recorded which) from PBMCs. This clonotype originated in a human donor with aplastic anemia. As DNA, the CDR3 is TGTGCCAGCAGCCAAAAGCCGGATGCCTACGAGCAGTACTTC. Translating gives CASSQKPDAYEQYF.